Listed below are T cell receptor beta chains from one sample, sequenced in a study of technical replicates of blood from several donors. The assay was immunoSEQ multiplex PCR, and TCRdb's table has in-frame clones only and misses some. In the table there are 87,000 or so clones, around 95% of which are singletons. Sequencing was carried out using T cells isolated from PBMCs. The receptors here all came from a human donor in good health. CDR3s include the opening cysteine and the closing phenylalanine or tryptophan. The order of the fields is V gene, J gene, D gene, clone size, CDR3 protein, CDR3 DNA. D genes are given only for firm matches. Size values are once, few and many counts, or a class for expanded clones, and some rows have none.

v_call: TRBV14; j_call: TRBJ2-7; d_call: .; clone_size: .; cdr3_aa: CASSLLGSSYEQYF; cdr3_nt: TGTGCCAGCAGCCTCCTCGGGAGCTCCTACGAGCAGTACTTC
v_call: TRBV28; j_call: TRBJ1-1; d_call: .; clone_size: once; cdr3_aa: CASSPRSGGTNTEAFF; cdr3_nt: TGTGCCAGCAGTCCACGTTCGGGGGGGACGAACACTGAAGCTTTCTTT
v_call: TRBV19; j_call: TRBJ2-7; d_call: TRBD1; clone_size: .; cdr3_aa: CASSRQGTHEQYF; cdr3_nt: TGTGCCAGTTCCCGACAGGGGACCCACGAGCAGTACTTC
v_call: TRBV10-3; j_call: TRBJ1-4; d_call: TRBD1; clone_size: few; cdr3_aa: CAISDGTGSEKLFF; cdr3_nt: TGTGCCATCAGTGACGGGACAGGGAGTGAAAAACTGTTTTTT
v_call: TRBV19; j_call: TRBJ1-5; d_call: .; clone_size: .; cdr3_aa: CASRLRSGGNQPQHF; cdr3_nt: TGTGCCAGTAGACTCCGGAGTGGAGGCAATCAGCCCCAGCATTTT
v_call: TRBV6-1; j_call: TRBJ1-2; d_call: TRBD1; clone_size: .; cdr3_aa: CASSSRQGVNYGYTF; cdr3_nt: TGTGCCAGCAGTTCCCGACAGGGGGTCAACTATGGCTACACCTTC
v_call: TRBV27; j_call: TRBJ2-7; d_call: .; clone_size: .; cdr3_aa: CASKGRVYEQYF; cdr3_nt: TGTGCCAGCAAGGGCAGGGTCTACGAGCAGTACTTC
v_call: TRBV13; j_call: TRBJ2-7; d_call: TRBD1; clone_size: .; cdr3_aa: CASSFRDSVIYEQYF; cdr3_nt: TGTGCCAGCAGCTTCCGGGACAGCGTCATCTACGAGCAGTACTTC
v_call: TRBV10-1; j_call: TRBJ1-1; d_call: TRBD1; clone_size: .; cdr3_aa: CASSRQGRKDTEAFF; cdr3_nt: TGCGCCAGCTCCCGACAGGGGAGAAAGGACACTGAAGCTTTCTTT
v_call: TRBV2; j_call: TRBJ2-5; d_call: TRBD1; clone_size: .; cdr3_aa: CASRLRDSQETQYF; cdr3_nt: TGTGCCAGCAGATTACGGGACAGCCAAGAGACCCAGTACTTC
v_call: TRBV7-8; j_call: TRBJ2-7; d_call: .; clone_size: .; cdr3_aa: CASSLGRGSLQEGEQYF; cdr3_nt: TGTGCCAGCAGCTTAGGCAGAGGGAGCTTACAGGAGGGCGAGCAGTACTTC
v_call: TRBV4-3; j_call: TRBJ1-3; d_call: TRBD1; clone_size: .; cdr3_aa: CASSHMGQGFSGNTIYF; cdr3_nt: TGCGCCAGCAGCCATATGGGACAGGGCTTCTCTGGAAACACCATATATTTT
v_call: TRBV29-1; j_call: TRBJ1-2; d_call: .; clone_size: once; cdr3_aa: CSVVQGNYGYTF; cdr3_nt: TGCAGCGTTGTTCAGGGTAACTATGGCTACACCTTC
v_call: TRBV19; j_call: TRBJ1-1; d_call: .; clone_size: .; cdr3_aa: CASSIQAMNTEAFF; cdr3_nt: TGTGCCAGTAGTATACAGGCTATGAACACTGAAGCTTTCTTT
v_call: TRBV19; j_call: TRBJ2-7; d_call: .; clone_size: .; cdr3_aa: CASSIPGERQYF; cdr3_nt: TGTGCCAGTAGTATTCCCGGGGAGAGACAGTACTTC
v_call: TRBV6-5; j_call: TRBJ2-7; d_call: TRBD1; clone_size: .; cdr3_aa: CASSGDRSVYEQYF; cdr3_nt: TGTGCCAGCAGTGGGGACAGGTCGGTCTACGAGCAGTACTTC
v_call: TRBV6-1; j_call: TRBJ2-7; d_call: TRBD2; clone_size: .; cdr3_aa: CASSETSGSSYEQYF; cdr3_nt: TGTGCCAGCAGTGAAACTAGCGGAAGCTCCTACGAGCAGTACTTC
v_call: TRBV15; j_call: TRBJ1-3; d_call: .; clone_size: .; cdr3_aa: CATSSTRGSGNTIYF; cdr3_nt: TGTGCCACCAGCAGCACCAGGGGTAGTGGAAACACCATATATTTT
v_call: TRBV4-3; j_call: TRBJ2-3; d_call: TRBD2; clone_size: .; cdr3_aa: CASSQGLAVGTDTQYF; cdr3_nt: TGCGCCAGCAGCCAAGGGCTAGCGGTTGGCACAGATACGCAGTATTTT
v_call: TRBV5-1; j_call: TRBJ2-3; d_call: .; clone_size: .; cdr3_aa: CASSLQGRTDTQYF; cdr3_nt: TGCGCCAGCAGCTTGCAGGGGCGCACAGATACGCAGTATTTT
v_call: TRBV6-1; j_call: TRBJ1-5; d_call: TRBD1; clone_size: .; cdr3_aa: CASSVAGGDSNQPQHF; cdr3_nt: TGTGCCAGCAGTGTTGCAGGGGGCGATAGCAATCAGCCCCAGCATTTT
v_call: TRBV5-1; j_call: TRBJ2-1; d_call: TRBD2; clone_size: .; cdr3_aa: CASSLGGRAGEQFF; cdr3_nt: TGCGCCAGCAGCTTGGGAGGGAGGGCCGGTGAGCAGTTCTTC
v_call: TRBV5-8; j_call: TRBJ2-1; d_call: .; clone_size: .; cdr3_aa: CASSGNREYNEQFF; cdr3_nt: TGTGCCAGCAGCGGAAACAGGGAGTACAATGAGCAGTTCTTC
v_call: TRBV11-3; j_call: TRBJ1-1; d_call: .; clone_size: .; cdr3_aa: CASSPQMNTEAFF; cdr3_nt: TGTGCCAGCAGCCCACAGATGAACACTGAAGCTTTCTTT
v_call: TRBV14; j_call: TRBJ2-1; d_call: .; clone_size: .; cdr3_aa: CASSPLTPNEQFF; cdr3_nt: TGTGCCAGCAGCCCCCTGACTCCGAATGAGCAGTTCTTC
v_call: TRBV28; j_call: TRBJ2-1; d_call: TRBD2; clone_size: .; cdr3_aa: CAIESPASGSDEQFF; cdr3_nt: TGTGCCATCGAAAGCCCGGCTAGCGGGAGTGATGAGCAGTTCTTC